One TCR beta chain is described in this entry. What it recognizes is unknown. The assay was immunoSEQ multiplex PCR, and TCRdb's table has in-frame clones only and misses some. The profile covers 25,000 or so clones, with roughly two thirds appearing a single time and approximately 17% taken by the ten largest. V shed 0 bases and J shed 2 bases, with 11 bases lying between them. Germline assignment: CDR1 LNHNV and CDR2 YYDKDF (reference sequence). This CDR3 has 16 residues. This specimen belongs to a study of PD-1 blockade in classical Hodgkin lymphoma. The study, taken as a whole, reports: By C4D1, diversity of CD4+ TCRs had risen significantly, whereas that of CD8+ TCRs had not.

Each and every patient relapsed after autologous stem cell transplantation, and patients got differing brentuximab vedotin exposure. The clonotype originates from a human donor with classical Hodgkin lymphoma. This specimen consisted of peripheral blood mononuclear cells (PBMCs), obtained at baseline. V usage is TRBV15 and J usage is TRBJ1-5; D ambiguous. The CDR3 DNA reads TGTGCCACCAGCAGAGATCGGGGTCATGGCAATCAGCCCCAGCATTTT. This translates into CATSRDRGHGNQPQHF.